This entry concerns a single T cell receptor (beta chain). The sample comes from a study of blood T cell repertoires in COVID-19. Across the study: Samples of COVID-19 (acute and convalescent) were obtained from the United States, Italy and Spain.

Participants' reported clinical history set cohort assignment. Trimming took 3 bases from V and 4 from J; bases not matched to a gene: 6. The CDR3 is 15 residues long. The germline V gene has CDR1 MNHEY and CDR2 SVGAGI. Authors' methods: Researchers report that nucleated cell counts were estimated from reference gene primer amplification. Produced via immunoSEQ multiplex PCR; TCRdb's table is partial and in-frame only. The V and J calls and the clone size are those of that table, but D and trimming were determined from the DNA. In the table there are approximately 280,000 clones, roughly 80% of which are singletons.

The V call is TRBV6-5, the J call TRBJ2-5; TRBD2 matches at 9 bases. This receptor was taken from a man aged 40-50 years who had been exposed to COVID-19. The sequenced material came from PBMCs or T cells enriched from blood (not recorded which). Written as DNA, the CDR3 is TGTGCCAGCAGTTATGTAGCGGGAGTTGGAGAGACCCAGTACTTC. It translates to CASSYVAGVGETQYF.